This TCR beta chain was recorded in a study of shared clonotypes between healthy human individuals. Germline values: CDR1 KGHSH, CDR2 LQKENI. The length of the CDR3 is 15 residues. Trimming removed 3 bases from V and 4 bases from J; junction bases left unmatched: 6. Here immunoSEQ multiplex PCR was the method, and the copy in TCRdb shows in-frame clones only, minus some. The sample contains 2 million to 2.5 million clones, about nine tenths of which appear only once. This sequence joins TRBV18 and TRBJ1-5; 7 bases fit TRBD1. The sequencing sample was made of naive CD4+ T cells from PBMCs. The sample's subset: CD45RA+ positively selected. The source is a man younger than 35 in good health. Some clones in this sample may be carry-over from other donors' samples. CDR3 nucleotides: TGTGCCAGCTCACCGTCTACAGGGGCTAATCAGCCCCAGCATTTT. Residues: CASSPSTGANQPQHF.